Each of the 19 T cell receptor beta chains below was sequenced from the same sample in a study of blood T cell repertoires in COVID-19 (TCRdb year 2020). Library preparation employed the immunoSEQ multiplex PCR assay. Here the immuneACCESS table is served through TCRdb, limited to in-frame sequences with V and J called. Missing clones are a known gap in these copies; in checked studies unresolved V genes cover under half, and the rest lacks a known reason. Here the sample has more than 75,000 clones; 89% occur a single time. The ten biggest clones cover around 2.8% of the sample. Sequences were obtained from peripheral blood. These receptors were collected from a man aged 50-59 years with COVID-19, enrolled during active disease.

This chain uses TRBV25-1 with TRBJ1-6; D is undetermined. Trimming removed 3 bases at V and 7 bases at J, with 13 bases between. The CDR3 is 15 amino acids. Germline CDR1 MGHDK, CDR2 SYGVNS. CDR3 nucleotide sequence: TGTGCCAGCAGTGATACTCCCTCCGGGAATTCACCCCTCCACTTT. It translates to CASSDTPSGNSPLHF.

V gene TRBV7-8 combines with J gene TRBJ1-6; 9 bases agree with TRBD1. CDR1 is SGHVS and CDR2 is FQNEAQ in the germline V gene. Unmatched junction bases numbered 6, after V lost 5 bases and J lost 7 bases. This CDR3 is built from 15 residues. The CDR3 DNA sequence: TGTGCCAGCAGCCCACTACAGGGGGCCAATTCACCCCTCCACTTT. Protein sequence: CASSPLQGANSPLHF.

The chain recombines TRBV5-4 with TRBJ1-6; 10 positions match TRBD1. Per germline, CDR1 SGHNT and CDR2 YYREEE (reference sequence). The CDR3 contains 15 residues. V was clipped by 4 bases and J by 12 bases; unmatched bases: 10. The CDR3 loop reads CASSLPGTGERPLHF. The CDR3 DNA is TGTGCCAGCAGCCTCCCCGGGACAGGGGAACGACCCCTCCACTTT.

The J gene is TRBJ1-6, the V gene TRBV19; TRBD1 is a possible D gene (6 bases). V was trimmed by 7 bases and J by 7 bases, leaving 14 bases between them. The CDR3 runs to 14 residues. Germline loops: CDR1 LNHDA, CDR2 SQIVND (reference sequence). The CDR3 sequence: CASNLGQGNSPLHF. The CDR3 DNA reads as TGTGCCAGTAACCTCGGTCAGGGGAATTCACCCCTCCACTTT.

The rearrangement links TRBV5-5 to TRBJ1-1, with 7 bases aligning to TRBD1. Looked up from germline, CDR1 is SGHKS and CDR2 is YYEKEE (reference sequence). The CDR3 contains 15 residues. The V and J ends lost 4 bases and 1 base, in that order; junction bases with no gene match: 7. CDR3 loop: CASSTDRTSNTEAFF. The CDR3 DNA sequence: TGTGCCAGCAGCACGGACAGGACTTCGAACACTGAAGCTTTCTTT. Full variable domain (remainder filled in from reference TRBV5-5 and TRBJ1-1): DAGVTQSPTHLIKTRGQQVTLRCSPISGHKSVSWYQQVLGQGPQFIFQYYEKEERGRGNFPDRFSARQFPNYSSELNVNALLLGDSALYLCASSTDRTSNTEAFFGQGTRLTVV.

The J gene is TRBJ2-5, the V gene TRBV10-3, with 7 bases that match TRBD1. V was pared by 6 bases and J by 5 bases, with 12 bases of the junction left unmatched. This CDR3 spans 15 amino acids. Germline loops: CDR1 ENHRY, CDR2 SYGVKD. CDR3 sequence: CAIRTDRLLEETQYF. CDR3 sequence (DNA): TGTGCCATCAGGACGGACAGGTTGTTGGAGGAGACCCAGTACTTC.

V usage is TRBV9 and J usage is TRBJ1-1, with D possibly matching TRBD1 (5 bases). CDR1 and CDR2 from the germline V gene are SGDLS and YYNGEE. The CDR3 loop spans 14 amino acids. V was clipped by 6 bases and J by 3 bases, with 15 bases between them. The CDR3: CASKPGVFDTEAFF. The CDR3 DNA reads as TGTGCCAGCAAACCGGGGGTTTTTGACACTGAAGCTTTCTTT.

The genes are TRBV10-2 and TRBJ1-1; 7 positions match TRBD1. Germline trimming cut 8 bases from V and 0 bases from J; bases unmatched to any gene: 6. CDR1 WSHSY and CDR2 SAAADI come from the germline V gene. The CDR3 extends over 14 amino acids. The CDR3 DNA reads TGCGCCAGCGTGCTGGGACAGCTGAACACTGAAGCTTTCTTT. Translation: CASVLGQLNTEAFF.

The chain couples TRBV2 to TRBJ2-4; a possible D gene is TRBD1 (6 bases). Germline values: CDR1 SNHLY, CDR2 FYNNEI. Deletions cut 5 bases from V and 0 bases from J, with 17 bases between. The length of the CDR3 is 17 residues. The CDR3 sequence is CASSKNRELLAKNIQYF. The CDR3 DNA sequence: TGTGCCAGCAGTAAAAACAGGGAATTACTAGCCAAAAACATTCAGTACTTC.

V is TRBV13 and J is TRBJ2-7; D may be TRBD2 (6 bases). There are 14 residues in the CDR3. Germline loops: CDR1 PRHDT, CDR2 FYEKMQ (reference sequence). Trimming removed 4 bases from V and 4 bases from J, with 14 bases in between. CDR3 nucleotide sequence: TGTGCCAGCAGCTACGGGGGAGCCAGATACGAGCAGTACTTC. Translated: CASSYGGARYEQYF.

This rearrangement joins TRBV4-2 to TRBJ1-4; D unresolved. V was clipped by 0 bases and J by 10 bases, with 9 bases between them. CDR1 LGHNA and CDR2 YNFKEQ come from the germline V gene. The CDR3 spans 13 residues. The CDR3 DNA is TGTGCCAGCAGCCAAGAAGCTTCGGGAAAACTGTTTTTT. Protein sequence: CASSQEASGKLFF.

J is TRBJ1-2 and V is TRBV2; TRBD1 matches at 10 bases. The germline V gene encodes CDR1 SNHLY and CDR2 FYNNEI. The CDR3 totals 15 residues. The V gene end was trimmed by 6 bases and the J gene end by 8 bases; junction bases not matched to a gene: 12. CDR3 sequence (DNA): TGTGCCAGCAGCCAAATAACCGGGACAGGGGAAGGCTACACCTTC. This gives the protein CASSQITGTGEGYTF.

The rearrangement uses TRBV19 and TRBJ1-5; D ambiguous. In germline, CDR1 is LNHDA, CDR2 SQIVND (reference sequence). The CDR3 has 15 residues. Trimming shortened V by 3 bases and J by 0 bases, and 9 bases separated the two germline ends. CDR3 nucleotide sequence: TGTGCCAGTAGTATGAGTAGTAATAGCAATCAGCCCCAGCATTTT. It translates to CASSMSSNSNQPQHF.

V gene TRBV18 combines with J gene TRBJ1-5; TRBD1 might be the D (6 bases). The V gene lost 6 bases and the J gene lost 7 bases, with 13 bases spanning the gap. Germline-derived CDR1 and CDR2 are KGHSH and LQKENI. This CDR3 has 13 residues. CDR3 protein: CASSAGGRQPQHF. CDR3 bases: TGTGCCAGCTCCGCCGGGGGGCGGCAGCCCCAGCATTTT.

The chain is built from TRBV10-2 and TRBJ1-2; 8 bases are shared with TRBD1. V lost 3 bases to trimming and J lost 5 bases; unmatched junction nucleotides: 2. The germline gives CDR1 WSHSY, CDR2 SAAADI. The CDR3 is 13 residues long. In DNA, the CDR3 is TGCGCCAGCAGTGAAACAGGGGGTTATGGCTACACCTTC. Its protein product is CASSETGGYGYTF.

The chain recombines TRBV21-1 with TRBJ1-2. TRBV21-1 is shown as a pseudogene. This CDR3 is built from 15 residues. The chain's CDR3 is CASSKVNLQMRGYTF. In DNA form, the CDR3 reads TGTGCCAGCAGCAAAGTTAACCTCCAAATGAGGGGCTACACCTTC.

The chain employs TRBV6-1 and TRBJ2-1, with 10 bases lining up with TRBD1. Germline loops: CDR1 MNHNS, CDR2 SASEGT. J lost 4 bases, V lost 4 bases, and 7 bases had no gene match. The CDR3 runs 16 residues. CDR3 coding DNA: TGTGCCAGCAGTGGAGCGAGGACAGGGGGATACAATGAGCAGTTCTTC. It translates to CASSGARTGGYNEQFF.

The V gene is TRBV27, the J gene TRBJ2-7, with 14 bases lining up with TRBD2. The junction had 14 bases not matched to a gene; V was cut back by 6 bases and J by 7 bases. This CDR3 is 17 amino acids long. From germline, CDR1 is MNHEY and CDR2 SMNVEV (reference sequence). The CDR3 nucleotides read TGTGCCAGCAGCCCACTTAAACGACTAGCGGGGGGGCAAGAGCAGTACTTC. It translates to CASSPLKRLAGGQEQYF.

The chain is built from TRBV7-2 and TRBJ2-7; D is uncertain. Germline assignment: CDR1 SGHTA and CDR2 FQGNSA. The CDR3 runs 13 residues. Trimming pared 1 base from V and 0 bases from J, leaving 4 bases between. The CDR3 spells CASSLGVSYEQYF. The DNA of the CDR3 is TGTGCCAGCAGCTTAGGCGTCTCCTACGAGCAGTACTTC. Combining the CDR3 with reference TRBV7-2 and TRBJ2-7 gives the whole variable domain GAGVSQSPSNKVTEKGKDVELRCDPISGHTALYWYRQSLGQGLEFLIYFQGNSAPDKSGLPSDRFSAERTGGSVSTLTIQRTQQEDSAVYLCASSLGVSYEQYFGPGTRLTVT.